Detailed here is one T cell receptor (beta chain). Its matching antigen is unknown. Clones were read by immunoSEQ multiplex PCR, and TCRdb kept only the in-frame ones, dropping some. This table has about 45,000 clones, roughly 76% appearing once. The germline V gene has CDR1 SGDLS and CDR2 YYNGEE. This CDR3 region has 13 residues. V trimming: 7 bases; J trimming: 0 bases; junction bases outside the gene matches: 1. This sample is part of a study of radiotherapy plus CTLA-4 blockade in lung cancer. Looking at the study overall: Objective responses occurred in around 18% of patients; around 30% had disease control. Findings of the study overall: TCR clones from tumors expanded in blood after radiotherapy plus ipilimumab.

Focal radiation plus CTLA-4 blockade with ipilimumab was administered to patients who had chemo-refractory metastatic non-small-cell lung cancer. Sequencing was performed on peripheral blood, taken from a patient treated with radiotherapy plus ipilimumab. V usage is TRBV9 and J usage is TRBJ1-5, with 7 bases aligning to TRBD1. The clonotype originates from a human donor with non-small cell lung cancer who had a complete response to radiotherapy plus ipilimumab. The CDR3 region has the DNA TGTGCCAGCGGACAGGATAGCAATCAGCCCCAGCATTTT. Translating gives CASGQDSNQPQHF.